One T cell receptor (beta chain) is described in this entry. Authors' processing steps: Reference gene primer amplification yielded estimated nucleated cell counts. This table comes from immunoSEQ multiplex PCR, and its TCRdb copy is limited to in-frame clones, with some not included. That table gives V, J and clone size, and the DNA gave D and trimming. The sample has about 210,000 clones; 80% to 90% are singletons. The sample originates from a study of blood T cell repertoires in COVID-19. Across the study: PBMCs, B-cell-depleted T cells, or T cells were the source of the cDNA or gDNA that made up the material.

Germline V gene sequence: CDR1 LNHDA, CDR2 SQIVND (reference sequence). The CDR3 has 13 amino acids. The ends were cut back, 5 bases at V and 3 bases at J, with 8 bases in the middle. This receptor was identified in a woman aged 50 to 65 with active or convalescent COVID-19. The sequenced material came from peripheral blood. The chain carries TRBV19 and TRBJ1-3; D is perhaps TRBD1 (6 bases). The CDR3, as DNA: TGTGCCAGTAGTGTACAGGGTGGAAACACCATATATTTT. It translates to CASSVQGGNTIYF.